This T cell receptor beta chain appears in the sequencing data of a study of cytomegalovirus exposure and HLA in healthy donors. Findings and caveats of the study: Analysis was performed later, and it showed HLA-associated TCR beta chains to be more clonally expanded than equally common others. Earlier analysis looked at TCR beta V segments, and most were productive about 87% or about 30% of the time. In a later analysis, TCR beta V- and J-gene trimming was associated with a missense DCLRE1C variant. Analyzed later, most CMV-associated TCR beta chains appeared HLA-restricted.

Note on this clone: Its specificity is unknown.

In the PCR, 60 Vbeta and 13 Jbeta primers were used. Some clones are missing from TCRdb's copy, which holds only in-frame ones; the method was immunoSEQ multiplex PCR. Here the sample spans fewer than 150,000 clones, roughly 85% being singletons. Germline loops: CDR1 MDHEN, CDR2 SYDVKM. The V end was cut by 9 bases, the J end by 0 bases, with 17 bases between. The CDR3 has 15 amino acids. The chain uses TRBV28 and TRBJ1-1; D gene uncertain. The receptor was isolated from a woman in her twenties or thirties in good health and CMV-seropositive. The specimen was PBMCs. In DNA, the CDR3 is TGTGCCAGTCTCCCTTCGGGAGCTCTGAACACTGAAGCTTTCTTT. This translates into CASLPSGALNTEAFF.